This TCR beta chain was observed in a study of cytomegalovirus exposure and HLA in healthy donors. A word on this clone: Its antigen is still unknown.

The PCR had 60 Vbeta and 13 Jbeta primers. Measured with immunoSEQ multiplex PCR; TCRdb has only the in-frame clones, and not every one. The sample yields approximately 150,000 clones, roughly 75% seen once. The study, taken as a whole, reports: A likely sequencing artifact accounted for one observed cluster of highly shared sequence variants. V- and J-gene trimming in TCR beta was tied to a missense DCLRE1C variant by an analysis performed later. An analysis that came later showed most CMV-associated TCR beta chains appearing HLA-restricted.

Trimming left V 0 bases short and J 0 bases short, with 6 bases between. Germline values: CDR1 MGHRA, CDR2 YSYEKL. This CDR3 region has 15 residues. The receptor was derived from a man between 18 and 35 years old in good health and CMV-seropositive. The specimen sequenced was PBMCs. The rearrangement joins TRBV4-1 to TRBJ1-3; D is unclear. DNA of the CDR3: TGCGCCAGCAGCCAAGAGATGAGCTCTGGAAACACCATATATTTT. This translates into CASSQEMSSGNTIYF.